The present T cell receptor beta chain was sequenced within a study of cytomegalovirus exposure and HLA in healthy donors. In its sample, this clone was seen a few times. Primers: 60 Vbeta forward and 13 Jbeta reverse. The method was immunoSEQ multiplex PCR; TCRdb's version includes in-frame clones alone and lacks a portion of them. The repertoire consists of just over 200,000 clones, with more than 75% occurring once and the leading ten covering 2.7%. The CDR3 is 15 amino acids. V was pared by 0 bases and J by 4 bases, with 2 bases of the junction left unmatched. Germline CDR1 and CDR2: SGHRS and YFSETQ.

This clonotype was obtained from a woman in her thirties or forties in good health and CMV-seronegative. This chain uses TRBV5-1 with TRBJ1-1, with TRBD1 matching 11 bases. Sequencing input: PBMCs. DNA of the CDR3: TGCGCCAGCAGCTTGGCCGGGACAGGGGGCACTGAAGCTTTCTTT. Translated, it gives CASSLAGTGGTEAFF.